Shown below are 19 T cell receptor beta chains from a single sample sequenced in a study of blood T cell repertoires in COVID-19. Sequenced by immunoSEQ multiplex PCR; TCRdb stores in-frame clones only, minus some. Seen here are roughly 100,000 clones, about four fifths observed once, and the top ten hold around 11%. The sequencing input was peripheral blood. Receptors were obtained from a human donor in a cohort sampled during active COVID-19.

The rearrangement joins TRBV9 to TRBJ1-1; 9 bases line up with TRBD1. J lost 1 base, V lost 3 bases, and 7 bases had no gene match. Germline V gene data show CDR1 as SGDLS and CDR2 as YYNGEE. The CDR3 loop spans 16 amino acids. For the CDR3, the DNA is TGTGCCAGCAGCGGCGCAGACAGGGGGTCGAACACTGAAGCTTTCTTT. Encoded protein: CASSGADRGSNTEAFF.

This chain joins TRBV10-3 and TRBJ1-1, with D possibly matching TRBD1 (5 bases). The V and J ends lost 6 bases and 4 bases respectively, with 12 bases between them. CDR3 length: 13 amino acids. Germline assignment: CDR1 ENHRY and CDR2 SYGVKD. The CDR3 is CAISFTGPTEAFF. CDR3 nucleotide sequence: TGTGCCATCAGCTTTACAGGACCCACTGAAGCTTTCTTT.

The V call is TRBV18, the J call TRBJ2-3, with a possible D match to TRBD1 (5 bases). The length of the CDR3 is 15 residues. V was cut by 3 bases and J by 4 bases, with 14 bases left in between. Germline CDR1 KGHSH, CDR2 LQKENI. The CDR3 coding sequence is TGTGCCAGCTCACCGGGCCAGGGTAGGGCAGATACGCAGTATTTT. Its protein is CASSPGQGRADTQYF.

The chain links TRBV10-2 to TRBJ2-1; the D is unclear. Germline-derived CDR1 and CDR2 are WSHSY and SAAADI. This CDR3 spans 14 amino acids. V was trimmed by 7 bases and J by 8 bases, leaving 18 bases between them. CDR3 amino acids: CASTRTTSRDEQFF. The CDR3 DNA follows: TGCGCCAGCACAAGAACCACTTCACGCGATGAGCAGTTCTTC.

The J gene is TRBJ1-2, the V gene TRBV28; the D gene is possibly TRBD1 (5 bases). CDR1 and CDR2 (germline): MDHEN, SYDVKM. This CDR3 comprises 17 residues. Trimming pared 3 bases from V and 7 bases from J, leaving 24 bases between. CDR3 protein: CASSFPPYPGGISGYTF. Written as DNA, the CDR3 is TGTGCCAGCAGTTTTCCCCCTTACCCGGGGGGAATCTCTGGCTACACCTTC.

This sequence joins TRBV19 and TRBJ1-4; D ambiguous. This CDR3 contains 14 residues. Trimming removed 0 bases from V and 3 bases from J, with 5 bases in between. Germline-derived CDR1 and CDR2 are LNHDA and SQIVND (reference sequence). CDR3 region: CASSIERSNEKLFF. The CDR3, as DNA: TGTGCCAGTAGTATAGAACGGTCTAATGAAAAACTGTTTTTT.

This clone was recorded a few times. The chain is built from TRBV6-1 and TRBJ2-5, with a possible D match to TRBD1 (6 bases). The length of the CDR3 is 15 residues. Germline CDR1 and CDR2: MNHNS and SASEGT. Between the trimmed V and J ends, which lost 1 base and 5 bases, there was a span of 14 bases. The CDR3 spells CASSEGGLLLETQYF. The CDR3 coding sequence is TGTGCCAGCAGTGAAGGGGGGCTTTTGTTGGAGACCCAGTACTTC.

This chain connects TRBV12-3 or TRBV12-4 to TRBJ1-2; D is uncertain. The CDR3 sequence is 13 residues long. V dropped 3 bases and J dropped 2 bases, with 7 bases sitting between them. The CDR3 region has the DNA TGTGCCAGCAGTTTGAGGGAGAACTATGGCTACACCTTC. Translation gives CASSLRENYGYTF.

The chain uses TRBV7-9 and TRBJ1-1; the D gene is possibly TRBD1 (5 bases). Germline loops: CDR1 SEHNR, CDR2 FQNEAQ (reference sequence). V was shortened by 3 bases and J by 2 bases, with 10 bases between the two germline ends. The CDR3 extends over 14 amino acids. The CDR3 bases are TGTGCCAGCAGCTTGGACGGGGGTAACACTGAAGCTTTCTTT. Translated: CASSLDGGNTEAFF.

The gene calls are TRBV6-6 and TRBJ1-2, with a weak D call TRBD1 (5 bases). Germline V gives CDR1 MNHNY, CDR2 SVGAGI (reference sequence). The CDR3 loop spans 13 amino acids. Trimming cost V 10 bases and J 7 bases, with 19 bases left between them. Here the CDR3 DNA reads TGTGCCACCTCCAGCGGGGGGAAGGGTGGCTACACCTTC. Its protein product is CATSSGGKGGYTF.

V gene TRBV4-3 combines with J gene TRBJ2-2; no definite D call. V lost 0 bases to trimming and J lost 4 bases, with 6 bases between them. Germline V CDR1 and CDR2: LGHNA, YSLEER. CDR3 size: 14 residues. This CDR3 reads CASSQDAATGELFF. CDR3 coding DNA: TGCGCCAGCAGCCAAGATGCGGCCACCGGGGAGCTGTTTTTT.

The chain is built from TRBV20-1 and TRBJ1-6, with D tentatively TRBD1 (6 bases). The CDR3 length is 15 residues. V lost 3 bases, J lost 7 bases, and 16 bases lay in between. Germline CDR1 is DFQATT and CDR2 is SNEGSKA (reference sequence). The CDR3 DNA follows: TGCAGTGCTAGTCGGGGGGCAACTGGAAATTCACCCCTCCACTTT. Its protein product is CSASRGATGNSPLHF.

This chain joins TRBV30 and TRBJ2-3; 13 bases are shared with TRBD2. CDR1 is GTSNPN, CDR2 SVGIG, per germline (reference sequence). The CDR3 is 18 residues long. J lost 4 bases, V lost 0 bases, and 10 bases had no gene match. The CDR3 region is CAWSVQLGLAGKADTQYF. DNA for the CDR3: TGTGCCTGGAGTGTACAGTTGGGACTAGCGGGGAAGGCAGATACGCAGTATTTT.

The rearrangement links TRBV12-3 or TRBV12-4 to TRBJ1-1; D not resolved. CDR3 length equals 13 residues. The V end lost 6 bases, the J end lost 10 bases, and 18 bases lay between the germline ends. CDR3 sequence (DNA): TGTGCCAGCAGCCTACAGAGCCCCTTAAGAGCTTTCTTT. Translating it yields CASSLQSPLRAFF.

The gene calls are TRBV12-3 or TRBV12-4 and TRBJ1-1, with D perhaps matching TRBD1 (6 bases). Trimming left V 6 bases short and J 13 bases short, with 18 bases between. The CDR3 length is 12 residues. The CDR3, as DNA: TGTGCCAGCAGCCAGGGGCCTAATGGTGGTTTCTTT. Protein: CASSQGPNGGFF.

This rearrangement joins TRBV7-9 to TRBJ2-5; a possible D gene is TRBD2 (6 bases). Germline CDR1 SEHNR, CDR2 FQNEAQ (reference sequence). V was cut by 5 bases and J by 5 bases, with 21 bases left in between. CDR3 length: 16 residues. Written as DNA, the CDR3 is TGTGCCAGCAGCCTATGGGGGGTAGGTTCAGCGGAGACCCAGTACTTC. Its translation is CASSLWGVGSAETQYF.

This chain joins TRBV5-4 and TRBJ1-1; D call uncertain. Germline CDR1 SGHNT, CDR2 YYREEE (reference sequence). CDR3 length equals 14 residues. Trimming removed 0 bases from V and 5 bases from J, with 11 bases in between. CDR3 region: CASSLAGDRTEAFF. CDR3 sequence (DNA): TGTGCCAGCAGCTTGGCGGGAGATCGAACTGAAGCTTTCTTT.

The chain joins TRBV5-5 to TRBJ2-3, with D perhaps matching TRBD2 (5 bases). Deletions cut 4 bases from V and 4 bases from J, with 19 bases between. This CDR3 comprises 16 residues. Germline loops: CDR1 SGHKS, CDR2 YYEKEE (reference sequence). CDR3: CASSLTPLLRADTQYF. The CDR3 DNA is TGTGCCAGCAGCCTAACCCCACTACTGAGGGCAGATACGCAGTATTTT.

The chain employs TRBV6-1 and TRBJ1-2, with D unclear. The CDR3 has 13 residues. CDR1 and CDR2 from the germline V gene are MNHNS and SASEGT. Trimming stripped 1 base from V and 4 bases from J, with 7 bases between. The CDR3 sequence is CASSEVAIYGYTF. In nucleotides, the CDR3 is TGTGCCAGCAGTGAAGTGGCCATCTATGGCTACACCTTC.